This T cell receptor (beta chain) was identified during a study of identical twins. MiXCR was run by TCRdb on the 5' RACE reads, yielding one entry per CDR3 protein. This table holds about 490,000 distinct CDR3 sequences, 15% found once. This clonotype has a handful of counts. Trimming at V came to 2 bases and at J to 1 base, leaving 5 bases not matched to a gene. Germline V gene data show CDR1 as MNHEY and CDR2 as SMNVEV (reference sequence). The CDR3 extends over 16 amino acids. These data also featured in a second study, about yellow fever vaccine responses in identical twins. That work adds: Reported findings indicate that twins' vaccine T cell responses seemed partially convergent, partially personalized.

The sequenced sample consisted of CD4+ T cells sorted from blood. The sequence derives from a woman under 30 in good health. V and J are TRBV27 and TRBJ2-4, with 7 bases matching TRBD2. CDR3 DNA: TGTGCCAGCAGTTTAAGGCGGGAGTGGGCCAAAAACATTCAGTACTTC. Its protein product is CASSLRREWAKNIQYF.